A selection of T cell receptor beta chains follows, all from one sample in a study of blood T cell repertoires in COVID-19. Sequencing used immunoSEQ multiplex PCR; TCRdb keeps in-frame clones, though not all of them. The table records approximately 130,000 clones, about 87% of them present only once. Sequencing used peripheral blood. Receptor source: a woman in her 50s with acute or convalescent COVID-19. Both conserved end residues are part of each CDR3. The order of the fields is J gene, clone size, D gene, V gene, CDR3 DNA, CDR3 protein. The D gene is left open where the match is weak. Expanded clones get a size class; other rows say once, few or many, or leave the size out.

j_call: TRBJ1-2
clone_size: few
d_call: TRBD1
v_call: TRBV5-1
cdr3_nt: TGCGCCAGCAGCCACGGGACAGATTGGGGCTACACCTTC
cdr3_aa: CASSHGTDWGYTF

j_call: TRBJ1-2
clone_size: NA
d_call: NA
v_call: TRBV7-3
cdr3_nt: TGTGCCAGCAGCTTACAGGGGTTTTGGAGGAACTATGGCTACACCTTC
cdr3_aa: CASSLQGFWRNYGYTF

j_call: TRBJ2-1
clone_size: NA
d_call: TRBD2
v_call: TRBV5-4
cdr3_nt: TGTGCCAGCAGCTCGTGGACTAGTCCAAATGAGCAGTTCTTC
cdr3_aa: CASSSWTSPNEQFF

j_call: TRBJ1-5
clone_size: once
d_call: TRBD1
v_call: TRBV12-5
cdr3_nt: TGTGCTAGTGGTTTGGGGACAGGGGGCAGTCAGCCCCAGCATTTT
cdr3_aa: CASGLGTGGSQPQHF

j_call: TRBJ1-5
clone_size: NA
d_call: TRBD1
v_call: TRBV5-1
cdr3_nt: TGCGCCAGCAGCTTGGAGGGGACAGGGCGAGAGCCCCAGCATTTT
cdr3_aa: CASSLEGTGREPQHF

j_call: TRBJ1-4
clone_size: NA
d_call: NA
v_call: TRBV7-9
cdr3_nt: TGTGCCAGCAGCCCCACGCTCGGTCCCACGGAAAAACTGTTTTTT
cdr3_aa: CASSPTLGPTEKLFF

j_call: TRBJ2-6
clone_size: NA
d_call: NA
v_call: TRBV11-3
cdr3_nt: TGTGCCAGCAGACAGACTAGCTCTGGGGCCAACGTCCTGACTTTC
cdr3_aa: CASRQTSSGANVLTF

j_call: TRBJ2-7
clone_size: NA
d_call: NA
v_call: TRBV4-3
cdr3_nt: TGCGCCAGCAGCCAAGATACAGAGAACTACGAGCAGTACTTC
cdr3_aa: CASSQDTENYEQYF

j_call: TRBJ2-4
clone_size: NA
d_call: TRBD1
v_call: TRBV7-9
cdr3_nt: TGTGCCAGCAGTTCCATAAGGGACAGGGACATTCAGTACTTC
cdr3_aa: CASSSIRDRDIQYF

j_call: TRBJ2-5
clone_size: NA
d_call: TRBD2
v_call: TRBV7-9
cdr3_nt: TGTGCCAGCAGCTTAGAGGGTTCTGGACTAGCTACAGAGACCCAGTACTTC
cdr3_aa: CASSLEGSGLATETQYF

j_call: TRBJ2-3
clone_size: NA
d_call: NA
v_call: TRBV7-3
cdr3_nt: TGTGCCAGCAGCCCCCCAGTTGACACAGATACGCAGTATTTT
cdr3_aa: CASSPPVDTDTQYF

j_call: TRBJ1-4
clone_size: NA
d_call: TRBD1
v_call: TRBV10-3
cdr3_nt: TGTGCCATCAGGGGACAGGGTGCAACTAATGAAAAACTGTTTTTT
cdr3_aa: CAIRGQGATNEKLFF

j_call: TRBJ2-1
clone_size: NA
d_call: NA
v_call: TRBV6-2/TRBV6-3
cdr3_nt: TGTGCCAGCAGTTACCGCGGACTATTGGCGAATGAGCAGTTCTTC
cdr3_aa: CASSYRGLLANEQFF

j_call: TRBJ2-3
clone_size: NA
d_call: TRBD2
v_call: TRBV5-4
cdr3_nt: TGTGCCAGCAGCCGAGGACTAGCGGGAGGACCTAGCACAGATACGCAGTATTTT
cdr3_aa: CASSRGLAGGPSTDTQYF

j_call: TRBJ2-2
clone_size: NA
d_call: TRBD2
v_call: TRBV19
cdr3_nt: TGTGCCAGTAGTATCACTAGCGGGGGAGGCACCGGGGAGCTGTTTTTT
cdr3_aa: CASSITSGGGTGELFF